The 28 T cell receptor beta chains reported below all come from one sample, sequenced in a study of tumor and adjacent non-tumor tissue in lung cancer. The template was RNA from unsorted bulk tissue. Three rounds of nested PCR, following a modified ARM-PCR protocol, produced the TCRbeta library. TCRdb processed the multiplex PCR reads anew with MiXCR; each CDR3 protein has one entry. The sample includes 95,000 to 150,000 distinct CDR3 sequences, 66% of them seen just once. Sequenced: lung tumor tissue. All receptors derive from a man younger than 45 with non-small cell lung cancer.

To note about this clonotype: A much larger clone differs from this one at a single base, so this may be a read error. Since the CDR3 does not end with the conserved phenylalanine or tryptophan, this likely comes from a read error. This chain links TRBV12-5 with TRBJ2-3, with D possibly TRBD1 on 6 matching bases. The CDR3 runs 17 residues. Trimming took off 2 bases at V and 2 bases at J, with 17 bases between the two ends. Germline CDR1 and CDR2: LGHNT and FRNRAP. CDR3 DNA: TGTGCTAGTGGTTTGACTACAGGGAAAGCGGCCACAGATACGCAGTATATT. Amino acids: CASGLTTGKAATDTQYI.

Note on this clonotype: Since a much larger clone is just one base distant, this may be a read error. V usage is TRBV20-1 and J usage is TRBJ1-2; TRBD1 might be the D (6 bases). This CDR3 has 14 amino acids. Trimming shortened V by 7 bases and J by 10 bases, and 25 bases separated the two germline ends. Germline CDR1 DFQATT, CDR2 SNEGSKA (reference sequence). This CDR3 reads CSVSKAGAHNDYTF. The CDR3 region has the DNA TGCAGTGTTAGTAAGGCAGGGGCCCATAATGACTACACCTTC.

The chain employs TRBV7-9 and TRBJ2-7; D may be TRBD2 (5 bases). CDR3 length equals 14 residues. The germline V and J ends were trimmed by 5 bases and 6 bases, with 17 bases remaining between them. In germline, CDR1 is SEHNR, CDR2 FQNEAQ (reference sequence). CDR3 protein: CASSLRSASSEQYF. The CDR3 nucleotides are TGTGCCAGCAGCCTACGGTCGGCTAGCAGCGAGCAGTACTTC.

To note about this clonotype: A read error is possible here, since a much larger clone lies one base away. The rearrangement links TRBV12-3 or TRBV12-4 to TRBJ2-5; no clear D. The CDR3 totals 14 residues. CDR3 protein: CAISLGYRQETQYF. The CDR3 DNA is TGTGCCATCAGTTTAGGTTACAGACAAGAGACCCAGTACTTC.

As to this clonotype: Likely a read error: the CDR3 ends without its conserved phenylalanine or tryptophan. The chain links TRBV6-1 to TRBJ2-3, with 15 bases matching TRBD2. Trimming took 4 bases from V and 6 from J; bases not matched to a gene: 5. Germline V gene lookup returns CDR1 MNHNS and CDR2 SASEGT. This CDR3 comprises 16 residues. The CDR3 nucleotides read TGTGCCAGCAGTGGAGGGACTAGCGGGGGGTGCGATACGCAGTATCTT. Translating gives CASSGGTSGGCDTQYL.

This clonotype was counted once. Possible read error: a much larger clone is one base away. The chain recombines TRBV20-1 with TRBJ2-3, with 12 bases lining up with TRBD2. CDR3 length equals 19 residues. Unmatched junction bases numbered 13, after V lost 0 bases and J lost 3 bases. Germline V gene data show CDR1 as DFQATT and CDR2 as SNEGSKA (reference sequence). CDR3 bases: TGCAGTGCTAGAGAACAGGGTGAACGGACTAGCGGGGATACAGATACGCAGTATTTT. It is translated as CSAREQGERTSGDTDTQYF.

To note about this clonotype: This could be a read error, since a much larger clone is one nucleotide away. The CDR3 does not close with the conserved phenylalanine or tryptophan, likely indicating a read error. The chain combines TRBV20-1 with TRBJ2-2; the match to TRBD1 covers 7 bases. This CDR3 is 15 amino acids long. Germline V lookup: CDR1 DFQATT, CDR2 SNEGSKA (reference sequence). V trimming: 6 bases; J trimming: 0 bases; junction bases outside the gene matches: 7. The CDR3 DNA is TGCAGTGCAGCGAAGCAGGGGGCGAACACCGGGGAGCTGTTTTAT. Its translation: CSAAKQGANTGELFY.

In its sample, this clonotype was seen many times. This chain joins TRBV29-1 and TRBJ2-1; 13 positions agree with TRBD2. The CDR3 contains 14 residues. The germline V gene has CDR1 SQVTM and CDR2 ANQGSEA. V lost 7 bases, J lost 8 bases, and 8 bases stayed unmatched. The CDR3 bases are TGCAGCGATCTAACTAGCGGGAGGGGTGATGAGCAGTTCTTC. Translation: CSDLTSGRGDEQFF.

Turning to this clonotype: At one of its ends the junction is not consistent with the germline gene, which may arise from a read error. The chain couples TRBV29-1 to TRBJ1-3; no clear D. The CDR3 is 14 amino acids. Germline loops: CDR1 SQVTM, CDR2 ANQGSEA. CDR3 nucleotides: TGCAGCGTTGCGAGGGTTCCCTTTGGATACACCATATATTTT. It encodes CSVARVPFGYTIYF.

The rearrangement uses TRBV10-3 and TRBJ2-7; no clear D gene. V was shortened by 2 bases and J by 2 bases, with 10 bases between the two germline ends. The CDR3 runs 14 residues. CDR1 is ENHRY and CDR2 is SYGVKD in the germline V gene. The chain's CDR3 is CAISEVVGPYEQYF. For the CDR3, the DNA is TGTGCCATCAGTGAGGTAGTTGGACCCTACGAGCAGTACTTC.

This chain links TRBV10-3 with TRBJ1-2, with 7 bases identical to TRBD1. Germline loops: CDR1 ENHRY, CDR2 SYGVKD. The CDR3 is 15 residues long. The V segment lost 0 bases and the J segment 3 bases; nucleotides outside the gene matches: 4. The CDR3 sequence is CAISESGGGDYGYTF. CDR3 in DNA: TGTGCCATCAGTGAGTCGGGAGGGGGCGACTATGGCTACACCTTC.

The CDR3 spells CASSARQAEAFF. The CDR3 nucleotides are TGTGCCAGCAGCGCTCGACAGGCTGAAGCTTTCTTT. This rearrangement joins TRBV7-6 to TRBJ1-1; a weak D match, TRBD1 (6 bases). The V end was cut by 5 bases, the J end by 6 bases, with 10 bases between. The CDR3 length is 12 residues. CDR1 and CDR2 from the germline V gene are SGHVS and FNYEAQ.

Of note for this clonotype: One end of the junction is discordant with germline, which a read error may explain. The chain joins TRBV4-2 to TRBJ1-4; D ambiguous. The CDR3 has 15 residues. Per the germline V gene, CDR1 is LGHNA and CDR2 is YNFKEQ. CDR3 region: CASSQDAPVGENLFF. The CDR3 DNA reads as TGTGCCAGCAGCCAAGATGCTCCAGTTGGGGAAAACCTGTTTTTT.

Many counts were recorded for this clonotype. The chain is built from TRBV20-1 and TRBJ2-3, with D unclear. Germline V gene lookup returns CDR1 DFQATT and CDR2 SNEGSKA (reference sequence). This CDR3 has 15 residues. Trimming cost V 1 base and J 2 bases, with 13 bases left between them. Written as DNA, the CDR3 is TGCAGTGCTAGAGTTGGGTGGGTCACCACAGATACGCAGTATTTT. It is translated as CSARVGWVTTDTQYF.

Regarding this clonotype: The CDR3 carries no conserved terminal phenylalanine or tryptophan, so it likely arises from a read error. The chain combines TRBV6-5 with TRBJ1-4; 8 nucleotides match TRBD1. V lost 6 bases to trimming and J lost 5 bases; unmatched junction nucleotides: 11. This CDR3 has 16 residues. Per germline, CDR1 MNHEY and CDR2 SVGAGI. The CDR3 nucleotides are TGTGCCAGCAGACCCGGTGTCAGGGGGCTGAATGAAAAACTGTTTTTA. Its translation is CASRPGVRGLNEKLFL.

This clonotype was recorded once. The junction departs from the called germline gene at one end, perhaps through a read error. V and J are TRBV4-1 and TRBJ2-3, with D possibly being TRBD1 (7 bases). Germline V gives CDR1 MGHRA, CDR2 YSYEKL. There are 16 residues in the CDR3. The CDR3 nucleotides read TGCGCCAGCAGCCAAGGCGGTAGCAGGGGGGCACATACTCAGTATTTT. It translates to CASSQGGSRGAHTQYF.

Relative to its sample, this clonotype is medium-sized (0.01 to 0.1%). The chain uses TRBV20-1 and TRBJ2-3; a weak D match, TRBD1 (7 bases). CDR1 DFQATT and CDR2 SNEGSKA come from the germline V gene (reference sequence). V lost 2 bases and J 3 bases, leaving 24 bases between the germline ends. The length of the CDR3 is 18 residues. The CDR3: CSARYNQGGSYKTDTQYF. The CDR3 DNA reads as TGCAGTGCTAGATACAATCAGGGGGGCTCGTATAAGACAGATACGCAGTATTTT.

Worth noting for this clonotype: It may be a read error: a sequence one base away is much more abundant. The chain uses TRBV4-3 and TRBJ1-4, with D possibly TRBD1 on 6 matching bases. Germline loops: CDR1 LGHNA, CDR2 YSLEER. The CDR3 contains 14 residues. The CDR3 DNA is TGCGCCAACAGCCAAGAGGAGGGGGGTGAAAAACTGTTTTTT. It specifies CANSQEEGGEKLFF.

About this clonotype: The junction shows a germline mismatch at one end, possibly a read error. This chain connects TRBV11-2 to TRBJ2-3; 8 nucleotides match TRBD1. Per germline, CDR1 SGHAT and CDR2 FQNNGV. CDR3 length: 14 residues. CDR3 DNA: TGTGCCAGCAGTCCCCGGACAGGGACAGATCCGCAGTATTTT. It yields the protein CASSPRTGTDPQYF.

Remarks on this clonotype: With a much larger clone just one base away, this may be a read error. The rearrangement uses TRBV4-1 and TRBJ2-1; a possible D gene is TRBD1 (7 bases). Germline CDR1 and CDR2: MGHRA and YSYEKL. The CDR3 has 12 residues. The CDR3 sequence: CVSSQGGNEQFF. The CDR3 coding sequence is TGCGTCAGCAGCCAGGGGGGCAATGAGCAGTTCTTC.

On this clonotype itself: This clone may be a read error of a much larger clone one base away. The genes are TRBV4-3 and TRBJ2-7; 7 bases line up with TRBD1. This CDR3 region has 14 residues. Germline values: CDR1 LGHNA, CDR2 YSLEER. The CDR3 loop reads CASCHHRGPYEQYF. The CDR3 DNA reads as TGCGCCAGCTGCCACCACAGGGGCCCCTACGAGCAGTACTTC.

Of note for this clonotype: This may stem from a read error, because a much larger clone lies one nucleotide away. The chain carries TRBV20-1 and TRBJ1-2, with 7 bases matching TRBD1. V lost 3 bases and J lost 4; bases outside the gene matches: 5. The CDR3 spans 13 residues. Germline-derived CDR1 and CDR2 are DFQATT and SNEGSKA (reference sequence). In DNA form, the CDR3 reads TGCAGTGCTAGGAGAGGGGGCCTCTATGGCTACACCTTC. Translating gives CSARRGGLYGYTF.

This clonotype was seen a few times. An end of the junction differs from the germline gene, which may be a read error. This chain joins TRBV5-1 and TRBJ1-6; TRBD1 might be the D (6 bases). This CDR3 comprises 15 residues. Germline V lookup: CDR1 SGHRS, CDR2 YFSETQ. The CDR3, as DNA: TGCGCCACCAGCCGGGGTGGGGGGGGCGATTCACCCCTCCACTTT. It translates to CATSRGGGGDSPLHF.

Turning to this clonotype: This may be a read error: a much more frequent sequence differs by one nucleotide. The V call is TRBV6-5, the J call TRBJ2-7, with TRBD2 matching 11 bases. The CDR3 covers 14 residues. The germline gives CDR1 MNHEY, CDR2 SVGAGI. The CDR3 reads CASRPGLAVYDQYF. The CDR3 DNA sequence: TGTGCCAGCAGGCCGGGACTAGCGGTCTACGATCAGTACTTC.

Remarks on this clonotype: With a much larger clone just one base away, this may be a read error. The rearrangement joins TRBV6-2 or TRBV6-3 to TRBJ1-2; tentatively, D is TRBD1 (5 bases). The germline V gene has CDR1 MNHEY and CDR2 SVGEGT. V lost 0 bases and J 0 bases, leaving 17 bases between the germline ends. This CDR3 is built from 18 residues. The CDR3 protein is CASSYSRGWREPNYGYTF. The DNA for the CDR3 is TGTGCCAGCAGTTACTCGCGGGGCTGGAGAGAACCTAACTATGGCTACACCTTC.

About this clonotype itself: A much larger clone is a single base away; this may be a read error. V gene TRBV29-1 combines with J gene TRBJ2-1; D might be TRBD2 (5 bases). Per germline, CDR1 SQVTM and CDR2 ANQGSEA. The CDR3 is 14 residues long. The CDR3 loop reads CSVERNSEYNEHFF. The CDR3 nucleotides are TGCAGCGTTGAACGTAATAGCGAGTACAATGAGCACTTCTTC.

On this clonotype itself: This could be a read error, since a much larger clone is one nucleotide away. The genes are TRBV6-5 and TRBJ2-5, with D maybe TRBD2 (5 bases). Germline CDR1 MNHEY, CDR2 SVGAGI. Trimming removed 4 bases from V and 5 bases from J, with 17 bases in between. The CDR3 has 15 amino acids. The CDR3 is CASSWSPRLFETQYF. Written as DNA, the CDR3 is TGTGCCAGCAGTTGGTCCCCTAGACTATTTGAGACCCAGTACTTC.

Concerning this clonotype itself: This may stem from a read error, because a much larger clone lies one nucleotide away. The chain is built from TRBV6-6 and TRBJ2-3; 10 nucleotides line up with TRBD1. The CDR3 consists of 14 residues. The germline V gene encodes CDR1 MNHNY and CDR2 SVGAGI (reference sequence). The CDR3 sequence is CASSMGQGTDTLYF. The CDR3 coding sequence is TGTGCCAGCAGTATGGGACAGGGGACAGATACGCTGTATTTT.